The 14 T cell receptor beta chains presented below share a single source sample, sequenced in a study of blood T cells in healthy people across ages. Next came a second PCR, run for roughly 6 to 11 cycles, which used a sample-barcoded 5' primer along with a J-beta primer mix. Each CDR3 protein is one row after TCRdb ran MiXCR on the 5' RACE reads. Among approximately 730,000 distinct CDR3 sequences listed, approximately 43% were seen once. Sequencing input: blood. These receptor sequences come from a woman in her sixties in good health.

The CDR3 DNA reads as TGTGCCAGCAGAACCCGGACAGAAACGAACACCGGGGAGCTGTTTTTT. Its protein is CASRTRTETNTGELFF. The chain recombines TRBV2 with TRBJ2-2, with a possible D match to TRBD1 (6 bases). V gave up 6 bases and J gave up 0 bases, with 14 bases separating them. The germline CDR1 and CDR2 sequences are SNHLY and FYNNEI. There are 16 residues in the CDR3.

The chain employs TRBV10-3 and TRBJ1-1, with a tentative D call TRBD1 (6 bases). Per germline, CDR1 ENHRY and CDR2 SYGVKD. The CDR3 is 15 residues long. The V end was cut by 7 bases, the J end by 1 base, with 16 bases between. In DNA, the CDR3 is TGTGCCATCACGCCCGCAGGGGCCCCGAACACTGAAGCTTTCTTT. Translation gives CAITPAGAPNTEAFF.

This clonotype was seen at least ten times. This chain connects TRBV7-2 to TRBJ1-6, with D unclear. The CDR3 is 14 residues long. CDR1 is SGHTA and CDR2 is FQGNSA in the germline V gene. V was pared by 4 bases and J by 7 bases, with 11 bases between. The CDR3 region is CASSSRSGNSPLHF. The CDR3 DNA is TGTGCCAGCAGCTCGAGGTCCGGGAATTCACCCCTCCACTTT.

V gene TRBV29-1 combines with J gene TRBJ2-7; D not certain. The CDR3 consists of 13 residues. Trimming removed 6 bases from V and 5 bases from J, with 17 bases in between. Germline V lookup: CDR1 SQVTM, CDR2 ANQGSEA. CDR3 protein: CSVAGKGFNEQYF. The CDR3 DNA reads TGCAGCGTCGCAGGAAAGGGTTTCAACGAGCAGTACTTC.

The chain couples TRBV3-1 to TRBJ2-5; D remains unclear. Trimming stripped 0 bases from V and 11 bases from J, with 13 bases between. The CDR3 covers 13 residues. Germline V gene data show CDR1 as LGHDT and CDR2 as YNNKEL (reference sequence). The CDR3 DNA follows: TGTGCCAGCAGCCAAGAGGAATACAATGAGCAGTACTTC. Its protein is CASSQEEYNEQYF.

The V and J genes are TRBV20-1 and TRBJ2-5, with D possibly matching TRBD1 (6 bases). Germline V lookup: CDR1 DFQATT, CDR2 SNEGSKA (reference sequence). V was clipped by 0 bases and J by 2 bases, with 13 bases between them. The CDR3 loop spans 15 amino acids. CDR3 sequence: CSARDPRTGQETQYF. For the CDR3, the DNA is TGCAGTGCTAGAGATCCTCGTACAGGGCAAGAGACCCAGTACTTC.

The chain combines TRBV28 with TRBJ1-1; D may be TRBD1 (6 bases). The germline V gene encodes CDR1 MDHEN and CDR2 SYDVKM. This CDR3 contains 11 residues. V was cut by 7 bases and J by 10 bases, with 13 bases left in between. The CDR3 region is CASTSGRGAFF. The CDR3 bases are TGTGCCAGCACCTCGGGCAGGGGAGCTTTCTTT.

This clonotype has only a few counts. The V gene is TRBV14, the J gene TRBJ1-2; unclear D gene. Germline assignment: CDR1 SGHDN and CDR2 FVKESK. Trimming removed 3 bases from V and 7 bases from J, with 12 bases in between. This CDR3 comprises 13 residues. CDR3 residues: CASSHTWDSGYTF. The DNA for the CDR3 is TGTGCCAGCAGCCACACCTGGGATTCTGGCTACACCTTC.

A remark on this clonotype: A much larger clone lies one base from this, so it may be a read error. This chain joins TRBV10-3 and TRBJ2-4; D is uncertain. The end of the DNA is better explained by TRBJ2-5, so the J call may be wrong. Germline V gene lookup returns CDR1 ENHRY and CDR2 SYGVKD. This CDR3 spans 11 amino acids. The CDR3 reads CAISYRETQYF. As DNA, the CDR3 is TGTGCCATCAGTTACCGAGAGACCCAGTACTTC.

J is TRBJ2-5 and V is TRBV7-9; D is possibly TRBD2 (6 bases). The CDR3 spans 14 residues. The V gene lost 7 bases and the J gene lost 1 base, with 13 bases spanning the gap. Germline V gene sequence: CDR1 SEHNR, CDR2 FQNEAQ (reference sequence). The CDR3 region is CASTGAGPQETQYF. In DNA, the CDR3 is TGTGCCAGCACTGGGGCGGGACCCCAAGAGACCCAGTACTTC.

The genes are TRBV7-6 and TRBJ2-7, with TRBD2 matching over 10 bases. The ends lost 0 bases at V and 2 bases at J; junction bases unmatched: 10. The length of the CDR3 is 18 residues. The germline V gene has CDR1 SGHVS and CDR2 FNYEAQ. DNA of the CDR3: TGTGCCAGCAGCTTAGCGGCTAGCGGGAGTTTGTGGGCCTACGAGCAGTACTTC. Translation: CASSLAASGSLWAYEQYF.

This clonotype appeared many times. This chain links TRBV20-1 with TRBJ2-7; maybe TRBD2 (5 bases). Germline CDR1 DFQATT, CDR2 SNEGSKA (reference sequence). The CDR3 loop spans 12 amino acids. Trimming shortened V by 6 bases and J by 6 bases, and 15 bases separated the two germline ends. In DNA, the CDR3 is TGCAGTGCCCTGAATGACTACTCCGAGCAGTACTTC. This gives the protein CSALNDYSEQYF.

In this sample, this clonotype turned up many times. This chain joins TRBV4-3 and TRBJ2-1; 14 bases align to TRBD2. J was trimmed by 5 bases and V by 4 bases; bases with no gene match: 7. CDR1 and CDR2 (germline): LGHNA, YSLEER. The CDR3 is 17 amino acids. The CDR3 protein is CASSLMGTSGRNNEQFF. Written as DNA, the CDR3 is TGCGCCAGCAGCCTTATGGGGACTAGCGGGAGAAACAATGAGCAGTTCTTC.

This clonotype occurred a few times. V usage is TRBV13 and J usage is TRBJ1-6, with 10 bases that match TRBD1. CDR1 is PRHDT, CDR2 FYEKMQ, per germline (reference sequence). CDR3 length: 15 amino acids. Unmatched junction bases numbered 5, after V lost 3 bases and J lost 9 bases. The CDR3 protein is CASSFGTGDGSPLHF. CDR3 sequence (DNA): TGTGCCAGCAGCTTTGGGACAGGGGACGGTTCACCCCTCCACTTT.